The table lists the clone carrying this TCR beta chain with a count of one. The repertoire was sequenced with immunoSEQ multiplex PCR; TCRdb's copy has only in-frame clones and lacks some. The sample lists roughly 2.1 million clones; 85% to 95% were seen once. This entry is derived from a study of shared clonotypes between healthy human individuals. Naive CD8 populations comprised CD45RO-negative cells positively selected for CCR7, excluding terminally differentiated effector memory CD45RA+ cells. The CDR3 totals 15 residues. The V gene's germline CDR1 is SGHNT and CDR2 YYREEE (reference sequence). Trimming removed 4 bases at V and 0 bases at J, with 14 bases between.

The sequencing input was naive CD8+ T cells from PBMCs. This clonotype originated in a man aged 18 to 30 in good health. Some clones in this sample may be carry-over from other donors' samples. V gene TRBV5-4 combines with J gene TRBJ2-7, with D perhaps matching TRBD2 (6 bases). The CDR3 loop reads CASSPQAGHSYEQYF. In nucleotides, the CDR3 is TGTGCCAGCAGCCCACAAGCGGGCCACTCCTACGAGCAGTACTTC.